The source of this T cell receptor (beta chain) is a study of CD8+ T cells in alopecia areata. The wider study: Each of the treated patients was given oral tofacitinib, 5 to 10 mg twice daily, for moderate-to-severe alopecia areata.

It was cDNA, reverse transcribed from extracted RNA, that served as the sequencing template. The repertoire was sequenced with immunoSEQ multiplex PCR; TCRdb's copy has only in-frame clones and lacks some. The table lists tens of thousands of clones, approximately 61% of them singletons, with approximately 17% in the top ten. Looked up from germline, CDR1 is SGHDN and CDR2 is FVKESK. Deletions cut 6 bases from V and 6 bases from J, with 15 bases between. The CDR3 totals 13 residues. This chain uses TRBV14 with TRBJ2-7; D perhaps matches TRBD1 (5 bases). The clonotype originates from a human donor with alopecia areata. Source: CD8+ T cells sorted from blood, taken at week 0. In DNA form, the CDR3 reads TGTGCCAGCAGTATCTATCAGGGATCCGAGCAGTACTTC. Protein: CASSIYQGSEQYF.